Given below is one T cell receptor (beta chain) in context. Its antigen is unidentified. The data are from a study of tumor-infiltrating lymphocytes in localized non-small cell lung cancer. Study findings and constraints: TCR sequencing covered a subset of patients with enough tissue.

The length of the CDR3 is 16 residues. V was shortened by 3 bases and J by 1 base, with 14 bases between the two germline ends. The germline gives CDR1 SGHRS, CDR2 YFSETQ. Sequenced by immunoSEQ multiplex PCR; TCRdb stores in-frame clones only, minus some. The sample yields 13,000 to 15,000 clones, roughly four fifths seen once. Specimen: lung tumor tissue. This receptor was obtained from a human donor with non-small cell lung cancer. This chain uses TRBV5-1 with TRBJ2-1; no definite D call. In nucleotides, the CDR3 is TGCGCCAGCAGCTATTCCTCCTCGCGTTCCTACAATGAGCAGTTCTTC. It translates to CASSYSSSRSYNEQFF.